One and the same sample provided the 2 T cell receptor beta chains below, sequenced in a study of T-cell memory formation after mild COVID-19. Each CDR3 protein is one row after TCRdb ran MiXCR on the 5' RACE reads. The data hold roughly 240,000 distinct CDR3 sequences, with approximately 15% observed a single time. Sequencing was carried out using PBMCs or a T cell subset sorted from them (not recorded which). The receptors were sampled from an adult woman who had mild COVID-19 (a few samples of this study predate the infection). Cell type and time point are not known.

This clonotype was observed a few times. The gene calls are TRBV25-1 and TRBJ1-5; the D gene is possibly TRBD1 (6 bases). This CDR3 has 14 amino acids. The V gene lost 2 bases and the J gene lost 2 bases, with 7 bases spanning the gap. The germline V gene has CDR1 MGHDK and CDR2 SYGVNS. CDR3 protein: CASSEGGGNQPQHF. CDR3 coding DNA: TGTGCCAGCAGTGAAGGGGGCGGCAATCAGCCCCAGCATTTT.

In its sample, this clonotype was seen many times. The J gene is TRBJ1-5, the V gene TRBV5-1; possible D gene TRBD1, 6 bases. There are 14 residues in the CDR3. Germline V gene lookup returns CDR1 SGHRS and CDR2 YFSETQ. The V gene lost 4 bases and the J gene lost 2 bases, with 10 bases spanning the gap. CDR3 bases: TGCGCCAGCAGCCCGGACAGTGGCAATCAGCCCCAGCATTTT. Translating it yields CASSPDSGNQPQHF.